Described below is a single TCR beta chain sequence and its context. No antigen is known for it. Both TRBC1 and TRBC2 were covered by a beta constant-region primer of two equimolar oligonucleotides. The cDNA 3' end received a ligated single-stranded oligonucleotide carrying the SP2 primer and a 12-nucleotide UMI. Using its own MiXCR run on the UMI-ligation and nested PCR reads, TCRdb lists one record per CDR3 protein. The sample has 140,000 to 150,000 distinct CDR3 sequences, 17% seen once. V lost 1 base, J lost 6 bases, and 8 bases stayed unmatched. CDR3 size: 16 residues. Per germline, CDR1 LGHDT and CDR2 YNNKEL (reference sequence). Four subsets defined by CD45RA and CD27 were sorted after CD3, CD4, CD8 and live/dead staining. The data originate from a study of naive and memory T cell subsets. Study results and limitations: In naive cells, over 90% of TCR sequences were seen only once.

This TCR came from a human donor in good health. The sequencing sample was made of naive CD4+ T cells from blood. The V gene is TRBV3-1, the J gene TRBJ1-5; 8 bases are a match to TRBD1. The CDR3 is CASSQGRTGLIQPQHF. CDR3 sequence (DNA): TGTGCCAGCAGCCAAGGACGGACAGGGCTGATTCAGCCCCAGCATTTT.